Below, one T cell receptor (beta chain) is given with its context. The antigen this receptor binds is unknown. No qualities accompany the bases; no much larger clone lies one base away. The data stem from a study of blood T cell repertoires in COVID-19 (dated by TCRdb to the early 2020s). Some background on the complete study: Samples covering the acute and convalescent phases of COVID-19 were provided by collaborators in the United States, Italy and Spain. The repertoires were made available in a free public database intended to serve as a resource for research on the immune response to SARS-CoV-2. HLA class I and class II types, where available, came from metadata supplied by the sample provider rather than from assay-based typing. Samples were obtained from the ongoing ImmuneRACE study (first 160 participants) and from over 1,000 subjects provided by 6 global collaborators. The material from the prospective study consisted of cDNA or gDNA derived from T cells, B-cell-depleted T cells, or PBMCs. The sample metadata nearly always contained a de-identified subject ID, COVID-19 status, age in years and sex. The dataset comprised deeply sampled blood TCRbeta repertoires from subjects exposed to, actively infected with, or recovered from COVID-19.

The immunoSEQ Assay, a bias-controlled multiplex PCR, was used to amplify TCRbeta CDR3 regions from genomic DNA. The study's processing was this. The number of nucleated cells in each sample was estimated by amplification of reference gene primers within the assay. Sequence reads were collapsed and filtered to measure the absolute abundance of every unique TCRbeta CDR3 rearrangement. For each sample, productive Simpson clonality was calculated by taking the square root of Simpson's diversity index across productive rearrangements. As stored in TCRdb, this immuneACCESS dataset retains in-frame rearrangements with V and J assigned. A fraction of the clones does not appear; measured against another copy, unresolved V genes explain less than half of the discrepancy, and the remainder lacks a known reason. V and J calls plus clone size are reproduced from that table; the DNA served to infer D and trimming. The table for this sample lists about 270,000 clones; roughly 89% of them were counted only once. The ten largest clones take up about 2% of the sample.

Overall study outcomes, separate from this receptor: The quantity of clinical and demographic metadata differed by source and by participant and was supplied without curation.

In the prospective study, participants were about 18 to 89 years old, resided in fewer than 25 geographic areas of the United States, and were enrolled through a virtual design. Cohort assignment in the prospective study relied on participant-reported clinical history from a screening survey and a study questionnaire. ImmuneRACE Cohort 3 recovered participants were defined by two consecutive negative NP/OP PCR tests, healthcare professional clearance, or symptom resolution. In the prospective study, whole blood, serum and a nasopharyngeal or oropharyngeal swab were collected from each participant by mobile phlebotomists. Over a roughly 2-month period, participants in the prospective study had the option of providing additional blood draws and questionnaires. Prospective study blood samples were shipped either frozen or at room temperature before DNA extraction. The junction carries 14 bases between V and J, which are trimmed by 5 bases and 0 bases respectively. According to the germline V gene (reference sequence), CDR1 reads SEHNR and CDR2 reads FQNEAQ. The CDR3, from cysteine to phenylalanine, totals 16 residues. Here the CDR3 DNA is all that survives: 48 bases in frame from base 1.

The V and J segments used are TRBV7-9 and TRBJ2-1; TRBD2 is perhaps the D gene, given 7 matching bases. Sequenced material: PBMCs or T cells enriched from blood (not recorded which). The sequence derives from a woman in her sixties or seventies who had recovered from COVID-19. This receptor has the CDR3 CASSPRGPSSYNEQFF. The DNA sequence reads TGTGCCAGCAGCCCGCGGGGGCCCAGCTCCTACAATGAGCAGTTCTTC.